The TCR beta chain described here comes from a study of T cell changes during pregnancy in multiple sclerosis. The germline V gene encodes CDR1 SGHDT and CDR2 YYEEEE. V lost 2 bases to trimming and J lost 0 bases, with 17 bases between them. The CDR3 is made up of 17 amino acids. Sequenced by immunoSEQ multiplex PCR; TCRdb stores in-frame clones only, minus some. Among about 50,000 clones, roughly 92% were seen once, and the ten largest hold just under 0.75%. Sequences were derived from CD4+ T cells from peripheral blood mononuclear cells, sampled in the third trimester of pregnancy. This sequence was found in a female donor with multiple sclerosis, enrolled in a pregnancy study. V usage is TRBV5-6 and J usage is TRBJ1-1; a possible D gene is TRBD1 (6 bases). The CDR3 loop is CASSFLDRDIMNTEAFF. The CDR3 nucleotides read TGTGCCAGCAGCTTTCTCGACCGGGACATCATGAACACTGAAGCTTTCTTT.